Listed here is a single T cell receptor beta chain. This clonotype was counted between two and nine times. The target of this receptor is not known. Base qualities are not recorded, but no much larger clone differs from it by a single base. The data were taken from a study of blood T cells in healthy people across ages (dated by TCRdb to the mid-2010s). In terms of the full investigation: In model experiments, roughly one uniquely barcoded TCR beta cDNA molecule per two T cells was captured by template switching. Using deep sequencing normalized with unique cDNA molecular identifiers, the study measured how TCR beta repertoire diversity changes with age. To avoid experimental bias, donors of different ages were spread randomly across the sequencing lanes. Using the same blood draw, the study looked at two additional independent replicas of 1 million unique cDNA reads for two donors, one aged 18 to 30 and the other aged 80 or older. Four age groups were formed from the donors: young (average about 16 years), middle-aged (approximately 42), aged (around 68) and long-lived (around 82). General findings and caveats noted by the study authors: Total diversity estimates from one million sequenced T cells were considered lower bounds and underestimates. The long-lived group showed more naive CD4+ T cells, fewer expanded clones and increased TCR diversity than the aged group, suggesting age selection. Donor CMV infection status was unknown, potentially confounding age-related changes in expanded clonotypes. Because profiling used bulk unsorted PBMCs, naive and antigen-experienced compartments could not be compared conclusively. Observed TCR beta diversity per million T cells fell roughly linearly with age, and a significant reduction was already apparent by age around 40. Observed TCR beta diversity correlated strongly with the percentage of naive T cells measured by flow cytometry.

Systemically healthy Caucasian individuals from Russia, 39 in total and aged roughly 6 to 95 years, were included as donors. Each donor gave about 10 milliliters of peripheral blood, drawn into EDTA-treated Vacutainer tubes. Ficoll-Paque density-gradient centrifugation was used to isolate PBMCs, with at least 7 million obtained per sample. Total RNA was extracted from PBMCs with Trizol reagent, with at least 5.5 micrograms obtained per sample. For every donor, an aliquot of PBMCs went through flow cytometry to measure the percentages of naive CD45RAhigh/CD27high T cells. Library preparation employed 5' RACE. A second PCR of about 7 to 12 cycles was performed with a sample-barcoded 5' primer and a J-beta primer mix. A unique molecular identifier was introduced onto each TCR beta cDNA molecule by a template-switch 5' adaptor carrying 12 random nucleotides. Each sample yielded at least 3 million CDR3-containing paired-end reads. All of the RNA was converted into first-strand cDNA using the Mint cDNA synthesis kit, with a TRBC-specific oligonucleotide serving as the primer. All cDNA was treated with uracil-DNA glycosylase and then went through a first 18-cycle PCR with the universal primers M1SS and BC2_uni_R. As for the original processing: Normalization of each sample was performed by random selection of 1 million high-quality reads, each carrying a distinct molecular identifier. Reads with shared molecular identifiers were discarded instead of being binned into consensus sequences. MiTCR, set to a Q25 quality threshold and the strictest error-elimination algorithm, was used for CDR3 identification, clonotype clustering and error correction. A nonparametric unseen species model with Euler transformation was used to estimate a lower bound on total TCR beta diversity. TCRdb trimmed the raw reads at Q25, called clones with MiXCR and kept productive beta chains. Rows are unified per CDR3 protein, each entry keeping the most common DNA and genes. These V and J calls rely on TCRdb rather than the paper's analysis. The table for this sample lists around 2 million distinct CDR3 sequences; roughly two fifths of them were counted only once. The ten largest clones represent 23% of the sample.

CDR1 MNHEY and CDR2 SVGAGI were looked up in the germline V gene. Trimming costs V 7 bases and J 7 bases, and their ends lie 13 bases apart. The CDR3 covers 13 residues, taking in both the cysteine and the phenylalanine. Just CDR3 DNA is preserved here, 39 bases in frame from base 1. Sequencing used blood. The chain joins TRBV6-5 to TRBJ2-2; possibly the D gene is TRBD1, per 5 matching bases. The source is a human donor in good health. The CDR3 here reads CASKLGVFGELFF. The DNA sequence reads TGTGCCAGCAAGTTAGGGGTTTTCGGGGAGCTGTTTTTT.